A selection of T cell receptor beta chains follows, all from one sample in a study of post-analysis software for immune sequencing data. Each CDR3 protein is one row after TCRdb ran MiXCR on the PCR reads. This table holds hundreds of thousands of distinct CDR3 sequences, roughly 27% found once. The sequenced material came from blood. Every receptor here comes from a girl between 10 and 17 years old with multiple sclerosis. The CDR3 runs from the conserved cysteine through the conserved F or W. Only part of the rows carry a size: once, few, many, or a class if the clone is expanded.

>TRBJ2-5|NA|TRBV7-9
CASSLRPSQETQYF
>TRBJ2-1|once|TRBV7-9
CASSSTLAGTSYNEQFF
>TRBJ1-1|NA|TRBV6-5
CASSYVGQGAPRGTEAFF
>TRBJ1-5|few|TRBV20-1
CSARAHRENQPQHF
>TRBJ2-7|NA|TRBV2
CASSGAGTYEQYF
>TRBJ2-3|few|TRBV2
CASTFRGDTQYF
>TRBJ2-5|once|TRBV5-1
CASSRTQGTQYF
>TRBJ1-1|NA|TRBV3-1
CASSPGGENTEAFF
>TRBJ2-3|few|TRBV20-1
CSARGGIRVDTQYF
>TRBJ1-1|NA|TRBV29-1
CSVEDAGQGGGSAEAFF
>TRBJ2-4|few|TRBV2
CASINEGAAKNIQYF
>TRBJ2-5|NA|TRBV10-3
CAIKDRGRGETQYF
>TRBJ2-1|few|TRBV7-9
CASSNTAGDFYNEQFF
>TRBJ2-5|NA|TRBV9
CASSVVWSSYNEQYF
>TRBJ2-2|NA|TRBV27
CASSSVVGELFF
>TRBJ1-6|NA|TRBV7-2
CASSPDGTDSPLHF
>TRBJ1-1|once|TRBV18
CASPPGTGNTEAFF
>TRBJ2-5|NA|TRBV29-1
CSVSSGTHYQETQYF
>TRBJ2-3|NA|TRBV4-1
CASSLATSGASTDTQYF
>TRBJ1-2|many|TRBV12-3/TRBV12-4
CASAGENYGYTF
>TRBJ2-1|few|TRBV7-2
CASSQRGGAHEQFF
>TRBJ2-7|NA|TRBV15
CATSKGQGKGWDYEQYF
>TRBJ1-2|few|TRBV9
CASSDGRYGYTF
>TRBJ1-4|few|TRBV3-1
CASSQEDEKLFF
>TRBJ1-1|few|TRBV10-3
CAISQGTGLSAFF
>TRBJ1-2|NA|TRBV20-1
CSASPGDRSPTNYGYTF
>TRBJ2-7|NA|TRBV5-1
CASSRGGRQLTYEQYF
>TRBJ1-2|few|TRBV29-1
CSVDGGVRYGYTF
>TRBJ2-1|few|TRBV6-6
CASSPTRLAGRNEQFF
>TRBJ2-3|NA|TRBV27
CATQERIADTQYF
>TRBJ2-1|NA|TRBV7-8
CASSERQGNSEQFF
>TRBJ2-5|NA|TRBV4-1
CASSRLPVGTGGHNEQYF
>TRBJ2-5|few|TRBV5-6
CASSLERLAWFQETQYF
>TRBJ2-6|NA|TRBV6-5
CASRRLGKSGANVLTF
>TRBJ2-3|few|TRBV7-2
CASSLGDRVTDTQYF
>TRBJ2-2|NA|TRBV28
CATLRGGELFF
>TRBJ2-7|few|TRBV7-2
CASSLDSFRLYEQYF
>TRBJ1-2|few|TRBV7-2
CASSLGLPDGYTF
>TRBJ2-5|few|TRBV29-1
CSVPARGLRETQYF